This entry lists 9 T cell receptor beta chains sequenced from one sample in a study of blood T cell repertoires in COVID-19. The repertoire was sequenced with immunoSEQ multiplex PCR; TCRdb's copy has only in-frame clones and lacks some. This sample has about 230,000 clones, with approximately 87% found just once. The source material was peripheral blood. The receptors originated from a woman in her 70s with active or convalescent COVID-19.

This chain uses TRBV4-1 with TRBJ1-5; 7 nucleotides match TRBD1. V lost 1 base and J lost 4; bases outside the gene matches: 7. CDR1 is MGHRA, CDR2 YSYEKL, per germline. The CDR3 runs 16 residues. CDR3 amino acids: CASSQGVAGGNQPQHF. The CDR3 region has the DNA TGCGCCAGCAGCCAAGGGGTCGCAGGGGGAAATCAGCCCCAGCATTTT.

The count of this clone is one. V and J are TRBV4-2 and TRBJ2-6; D possibly corresponds to TRBD1 (5 bases). Trimming removed 3 bases from V and 0 bases from J, with 18 bases in between. CDR1 and CDR2 (germline): LGHNA, YNFKEQ. CDR3 size: 19 residues. CDR3 sequence: CASSHGDSEPSSGANVLTF. CDR3 nucleotide sequence: TGTGCCAGCAGCCATGGCGACAGCGAACCTAGCTCTGGGGCCAACGTCCTGACTTTC.

The chain joins TRBV3-1 (or the pseudogene TRBV3-2) to TRBJ2-1; 12 nucleotides align to TRBD2. CDR1 and CDR2 (germline): LGHDT, YNNKEL (reference sequence). This CDR3 spans 16 amino acids. Germline trimming cut 0 bases from V and 10 bases from J; bases unmatched to any gene: 7. The CDR3 nucleotides are TGTGCCAGCAGCCAAGATATACTAGCGGGGGGAGGGGAGCAGTTCTTC. Translated, it gives CASSQDILAGGGEQFF.

This sequence joins TRBV28 and TRBJ1-1; 10 bases fit TRBD1. V was pared by 6 bases and J by 9 bases, with 4 bases of the junction left unmatched. There are 12 residues in the CDR3. Germline V gives CDR1 MDHEN, CDR2 SYDVKM. CDR3 in DNA: TGTGCCAGCAGCCGTGACAGGGGGCAAGCTTTCTTT. Translation: CASSRDRGQAFF.

The V gene is TRBV18, the J gene TRBJ1-1; a weak D match, TRBD1 (6 bases). V was clipped by 4 bases and J by 5 bases, with 17 bases between them. CDR1 and CDR2 (germline): KGHSH, LQKENI. The CDR3 is 15 residues long. The CDR3 DNA sequence: TGTGCCAGCTCACTGGCGGGGGCGGTGGGGACTGAAGCTTTCTTT. It translates to CASSLAGAVGTEAFF.

The rearrangement links TRBV6-6 to TRBJ2-7, with 8 bases lining up with TRBD1. V was clipped by 2 bases and J by 7 bases; unmatched bases: 7. The CDR3 is made up of 14 amino acids. Germline lookup yields CDR1 MNHNY and CDR2 SVGAGI (reference sequence). Here the CDR3 DNA reads TGTGCCAGCAGTTACGCTGGCAGGGGGCGGGAGCAGTACTTC. Amino acids: CASSYAGRGREQYF.

The V and J genes are TRBV4-1 and TRBJ2-2, with D uncertain. Trimming stripped 1 base from V and 8 bases from J, with 11 bases between. CDR1 and CDR2 (germline): MGHRA, YSYEKL. The CDR3 spans 14 residues. As DNA, the CDR3 is TGCGCCAGCAGCCAAGGCGAAACAGCAGGGGAGCTGTTTTTT. Protein product: CASSQGETAGELFF.

A remark on this clone: Being one base from a much bigger clone, this may be a read error. The chain carries TRBV6-5 and TRBJ1-5, with TRBD1 matching 7 bases. CDR1 MNHEY and CDR2 SVGAGI come from the germline V gene. There are 13 residues in the CDR3. After removal of 6 bases from V and 5 bases from J, the junction contained 4 bases not matched to a gene. CDR3 loop: CASSPDRDQPQHF. In nucleotides, the CDR3 is TGTGCCAGCAGCCCCGACAGGGATCAGCCCCAGCATTTT.

The rearrangement joins TRBV3-1 (or the pseudogene TRBV3-2) to TRBJ1-1; a weak D match, TRBD1 (5 bases). Germline V gene data show CDR1 as LGHDT and CDR2 as YNNKEL (reference sequence). This CDR3 has 14 amino acids. With 8 bases removed from V and 0 bases from J, the gap between germline ends came to 13 bases. CDR3 nucleotide sequence: TGTGCCAGCGGCGACAGTTTCATGAACACTGAAGCTTTCTTT. As protein: CASGDSFMNTEAFF.